A single sample is the source of the 24 T cell receptor beta chains below, sequenced in a study of CD8 T cells in ankylosing spondylitis. TCRdb analysed the 5' RACE reads with MiXCR anew, one entry per CDR3 protein. The sample yields fewer than 550,000 distinct CDR3 sequences, over 4% seen once. No antigen has been identified for these receptors. Study-level results: Within ankylosing spondylitis blood, a TCR beta motif made up of seven or eight highly homologous variants appeared to be characteristic.

What was sequenced was blood, either unsorted or a sorted T cell fraction (not recorded which). The receptors here all came from a male donor with ankylosing spondylitis.

This clonotype was observed many times. The chain couples TRBV3-1 to TRBJ1-1; no clear D. Deletions cut 4 bases from V and 11 bases from J, with 8 bases between. CDR1 and CDR2 from the germline V gene are LGHDT and YNNKEL (reference sequence). There are 10 residues in the CDR3. The CDR3 DNA is TGTGCCAGCAGCCGCGCTCGGGCTTTCTTT. Translated, it gives CASSRARAFF.

In this sample, this clonotype turned up many times. The rearrangement joins TRBV7-2 to TRBJ2-5, with D possibly being TRBD1 or TRBD2 (5 bases each). The CDR3 has 13 amino acids. Deletions cut 7 bases from V and 2 bases from J, with 11 bases between. The V gene's germline CDR1 is SGHTA and CDR2 FQGNSA. The CDR3 protein is CASNRDPQETQYF. As DNA, the CDR3 is TGTGCCAGCAACCGGGACCCTCAAGAGACCCAGTACTTC.

This clonotype was seen at least ten times. This chain uses TRBV4-2 with TRBJ2-4, with D perhaps assigned TRBD1 or TRBD2 (5 bases each). CDR3 length: 13 residues. Germline assignment: CDR1 LGHNA and CDR2 YNFKEQ. V was cut by 3 bases and J by 8 bases, with 11 bases left in between. The CDR3 sequence is CASSQTGLDIQYF. The CDR3 DNA reads as TGTGCCAGCAGCCAGACGGGGCTGGACATTCAGTACTTC.

In its sample, this clonotype was seen many times. DNA for the CDR3: TGTGCCAGCAGCTTAGTACAGGGTGAAAAACTGTTTTTT. Amino acids: CASSLVQGEKLFF. The gene calls are TRBV7-2 and TRBJ1-4; TRBD1 is a possible D gene (6 bases). V was cut by 1 base and J by 7 bases, with 7 bases left in between. There are 13 residues in the CDR3. Germline-derived CDR1 and CDR2 are SGHTA and FQGNSA.

Many counts were recorded for this clonotype. The chain couples TRBV9 to TRBJ2-7; D is unclear. Trimming shortened V by 0 bases and J by 2 bases, and 9 bases separated the two germline ends. CDR1 is SGDLS and CDR2 is YYNGEE in the germline V gene. CDR3 length: 14 amino acids. CDR3: CASSVEAATYEQYF. CDR3 nucleotide sequence: TGTGCCAGCAGCGTAGAGGCAGCAACCTACGAGCAGTACTTC.

This clonotype has a count of ten or more. The CDR3 DNA follows: TGCAGCGTTGGGGACAGAGCCGAGCAGTACTTC. It yields the protein CSVGDRAEQYF. This rearrangement joins TRBV29-1 to TRBJ2-7, with 7 bases that match TRBD1. Germline values: CDR1 SQVTM, CDR2 ANQGSEA. This CDR3 region has 11 residues. The V and J ends lost 4 bases and 6 bases, in that order; junction bases with no gene match: 3.

The CDR3 protein is CASSNAGPYNEQFF. DNA of the CDR3: TGTGCCAGCAGTAACGCGGGACCCTACAATGAGCAGTTCTTC. The chain employs TRBV27 and TRBJ2-1, with D possibly being TRBD2 (6 bases). CDR1 and CDR2 from the germline V gene are MNHEY and SMNVEV (reference sequence). Trimming cost V 5 bases and J 2 bases, with 10 bases left between them. The CDR3 runs to 14 residues.

There are a few counts of this clonotype. The genes are TRBV12-3 or TRBV12-4 and TRBJ2-2, with 10 positions matching TRBD1. CDR3 size: 19 residues. V lost 9 bases to trimming and J lost 0 bases; unmatched junction nucleotides: 16. The CDR3: CASREDRGYYQTNTGELFF. DNA of the CDR3: TGTGCCAGTCGAGAGGACAGGGGGTATTACCAAACGAACACCGGGGAGCTGTTTTTT.

This clonotype occurred many times. The rearrangement uses TRBV7-8 and TRBJ1-2, with a tentative D call TRBD1 (6 bases). CDR1 and CDR2 (germline): SGHVS, FQNEAQ. CDR3 length: 16 amino acids. V shed 5 bases and J shed 1 base, with 17 bases lying between them. The CDR3 nucleotides read TGTGCCAGCAGCCCTCTACCGGGACATATTAACTATGGCTACACCTTC. It codes for CASSPLPGHINYGYTF.

This clonotype came up many times. J is TRBJ2-2 and V is TRBV7-2, with D unclear. Germline CDR1 reads SGHTA; CDR2 reads FQGNSA. V lost 2 bases, J lost 0 bases, and 13 bases lay in between. This CDR3 is 17 amino acids long. In DNA, the CDR3 is TGTGCCAGCAGCTTATGGTTAGGTCTATCGAACACCGGGGAGCTGTTTTTT. It codes for CASSLWLGLSNTGELFF.

This clonotype has a count of ten or more. The V and J genes are TRBV7-9 and TRBJ2-7; D not resolved. This CDR3 region has 13 residues. Per the germline V gene, CDR1 is SEHNR and CDR2 is FQNEAQ (reference sequence). V lost 3 bases to trimming and J lost 5 bases, with 11 bases between them. CDR3 DNA sequence: TGTGCCAGCAGCTTTTCGATAGGCCACGAGCAGTACTTC. Translated, it gives CASSFSIGHEQYF.

The chain couples TRBV6-2 or TRBV6-3 to TRBJ1-5; 8 positions agree with TRBD1. CDR1 and CDR2 from the germline V gene are MNHEY and SVGEGT. V lost 2 bases and J lost 1; bases outside the gene matches: 4. The CDR3 contains 16 residues. CDR3 residues: CASSYPTGDSNQPQHF. The CDR3 DNA follows: TGTGCCAGCAGTTACCCGACAGGGGACAGCAATCAGCCCCAGCATTTT.

There are many counts of this clonotype. The V and J genes are TRBV5-1 and TRBJ1-3; D remains ambiguous. Germline V gene data show CDR1 as SGHRS and CDR2 as YFSETQ. The CDR3 runs 13 residues. With 2 bases removed from V and 8 bases from J, the gap between germline ends came to 11 bases. The CDR3 here is CASSFPGSDTIYF. CDR3 nucleotide sequence: TGCGCCAGCAGCTTTCCAGGCTCGGACACCATATATTTT.

This clonotype has ten or more counts. The chain carries TRBV5-1 and TRBJ1-4; no definite D call. The CDR3 has 13 residues. Germline CDR1 and CDR2: SGHRS and YFSETQ. Trimming removed 0 bases from V and 6 bases from J, with 6 bases in between. Here the CDR3 DNA reads TGCGCCAGCAGCTTGGACGGCCATGAAAAACTGTTTTTT. This sequence encodes CASSLDGHEKLFF. Variable domain in full (rest from reference TRBV5-1 and TRBJ1-4): KAGVTQTPRYLIKTRGQQVTLSCSPISGHRSVSWYQQTPGQGLQFLFEYFSETQRNKGNFPGRFSGRQFSNSRSEMNVSTLELGDSALYLCASSLDGHEKLFFGSGTQLSVL.

This clonotype was counted at least ten times. V gene TRBV7-9 combines with J gene TRBJ2-2, with 15 bases aligning to TRBD2. The CDR3 covers 17 residues. The germline gives CDR1 SEHNR, CDR2 FQNEAQ (reference sequence). After removal of 5 bases from V and 9 bases from J, the junction contained 10 bases not matched to a gene. In DNA, the CDR3 is TGTGCCAGCAGCCCCCGGACTAGCGGGAGGGCCTGGAGGGAGCTGTTTTTT. This codes for CASSPRTSGRAWRELFF.

In this sample, this clonotype turned up many times. The chain combines TRBV14 with TRBJ2-3; TRBD2 agrees at 10 bases. The CDR3 runs 15 residues. Trimming took 7 bases from V and 0 from J; bases not matched to a gene: 4. CDR1 and CDR2 (germline): SGHDN, FVKESK. CDR3 DNA: TGTGCCAGCAACTTACTAGCGGGGAGCACAGATACGCAGTATTTT. As protein: CASNLLAGSTDTQYF.

In its sample, this clonotype was seen many times. The gene calls are TRBV5-1 and TRBJ1-2; D gene unclear. The length of the CDR3 is 13 residues. The V end lost 4 bases, the J end lost 8 bases, and 15 bases lay between the germline ends. Germline V lookup: CDR1 SGHRS, CDR2 YFSETQ. The CDR3 reads CASSGTDGVGYTF. DNA of the CDR3: TGCGCCAGCAGCGGCACAGACGGCGTAGGCTACACCTTC.

This clonotype has a count of ten or more. The rearrangement links TRBV5-1 to TRBJ2-5; D may be TRBD1 (5 bases). The CDR3 length is 13 residues. Germline assignment: CDR1 SGHRS and CDR2 YFSETQ. V was pared by 7 bases and J by 1 base, with 11 bases between. The CDR3 DNA is TGCGCCAGCCGTGGGGCCTCCCAAGAGACCCAGTACTTC. Its protein is CASRGASQETQYF.

Ten or more counts support this clonotype. The CDR3 DNA reads as TGCGCCAGCAGCCTTCGTCCCCCGGGACAGGAGATGAACACTGAAGCTTTCTTT. The encoded protein is CASSLRPPGQEMNTEAFF. This rearrangement joins TRBV5-1 to TRBJ1-1; TRBD1 matches 8 bases. This CDR3 has 18 residues. V shed 4 bases and J 0 bases; nucleotides not matched to a gene: 14. Per the germline V gene, CDR1 is SGHRS and CDR2 is YFSETQ.

In its sample, this clonotype was seen many times. The rearrangement links TRBV3-1 to TRBJ2-2, with unresolved D. V gave up 0 bases and J gave up 5 bases, with 7 bases separating them. This CDR3 is 14 amino acids long. The V gene's germline CDR1 is LGHDT and CDR2 YNNKEL (reference sequence). This CDR3 reads CASSQDIGTGELFF. The CDR3, as DNA: TGTGCCAGCAGCCAAGATATCGGAACCGGGGAGCTGTTTTTT. Full variable domain (remainder filled in from reference TRBV3-1 and TRBJ2-2): DTAVSQTPKYLVTQMGNDKSIKCEQNLGHDTMYWYKQDSKKFLKIMFSYNNKELIINETVPNRFSPKSPDKAHLNLHINSLELGDSAVYFCASSQDIGTGELFFGEGSRLTVL.

At least ten counts were recorded for this clonotype. The chain joins TRBV20-1 to TRBJ1-2, with D perhaps TRBD1 (6 bases). Trimming cost V 7 bases and J 4 bases, with 16 bases left between them. The CDR3 consists of 13 residues. Germline loops: CDR1 DFQATT, CDR2 SNEGSKA (reference sequence). The DNA for the CDR3 is TGCAGTGTTAGTGGGGGCTTTAGCTATGGCTACACCTTC. The encoded protein is CSVSGGFSYGYTF.

This clonotype has ten or more counts. This chain uses TRBV20-1 with TRBJ2-3; D call uncertain. V lost 4 bases and J lost 1, with 12 bases in between. The CDR3 runs 14 residues. Germline lookup yields CDR1 DFQATT and CDR2 SNEGSKA (reference sequence). DNA for the CDR3: TGCAGTGCTAAGCCGGCCGGACGCACAGATACGCAGTATTTT. It yields the protein CSAKPAGRTDTQYF.

This clonotype came up many times. The gene calls are TRBV24-1 and TRBJ2-5; the match to TRBD1 covers 10 bases. Germline V gene lookup returns CDR1 KGHDR and CDR2 SFDVKD. V lost 5 bases to trimming and J lost 7 bases; unmatched junction nucleotides: 15. The CDR3 runs to 17 residues. CDR3 bases: TGTGCCACCAGTGCCGCTGGACAGGGGGGCTTGTTAGGGACCCAGTACTTC. Translating it yields CATSAAGQGGLLGTQYF.

This clonotype was seen many times. This chain joins TRBV10-3 and TRBJ2-1; 7 nucleotides agree with TRBD2. This CDR3 comprises 12 residues. Germline V gene sequence: CDR1 ENHRY, CDR2 SYGVKD. The V and J ends lost 1 base and 15 bases, in that order; junction bases with no gene match: 6. The CDR3, as DNA: TGTGCCATCAGTGAGTGGGGAGGGCAAGGGTTCTTC. It specifies CAISEWGGQGFF.